This is a list of T cell receptor beta chains from one sample in a study of blood T cell repertoires in COVID-19. Assay used: immunoSEQ multiplex PCR; TCRdb lists only in-frame clones, some missing. The sample carries 100,000 to 150,000 clones, about 85% recorded once. Sequencing input: peripheral blood. These receptor sequences come from a man aged 55 to 70 with acute or convalescent COVID-19. CDR3s include the opening cysteine and the closing phenylalanine or tryptophan. Each record gives: clone size, J gene, V gene, D gene, CDR3 DNA, CDR3 protein. D genes are given only for firm matches. A clone size is listed for some rows: how often the clone was seen (once, few, many), or a class if it is expanded.

NA TRBJ1-2 TRBV10-2 NA TGCGCCAGCAGTGATCCTGGTGGCCTAAAAGGGGACTATGGCTACACCTTC CASSDPGGLKGDYGYTF
NA TRBJ2-5 TRBV10-2 NA TGCGCCAGCAGTGAGTCGGGGCAGAATTACCGACAAGAGACCCAGTACTTC CASSESGQNYRQETQYF
once TRBJ2-7 TRBV5-4 TRBD1 TGTGCCAGCAGCTTGGTCCAGGGGGCGTACGAGCAGTACTTC CASSLVQGAYEQYF
NA TRBJ1-6 TRBV19 TRBD1 TGTGCCAGTAGGGACAGGGGGCAGGGGATCGGATCACCCCTCCACTTT CASRDRGQGIGSPLHF
NA TRBJ2-5 TRBV2 TRBD2 TGTGCCACCAAATCAGCGGGAGGTAGTAAGACCCAGTACTTC CATKSAGGSKTQYF
NA TRBJ1-6 TRBV3-1/TRBV3-2 NA TGTGCCAGCAGCCCGGGAAGCTCCTATAATTCACCCCTCCACTTT CASSPGSSYNSPLHF
NA TRBJ1-6 TRBV2 NA TGTGCCAGCAGTGACAAGACATATAATTCACCCCTCCACTTT CASSDKTYNSPLHF
once TRBJ2-1 TRBV27 TRBD2 TGTGCCAGCGGACTAGCGGGAGCGGGCTCCTACAATGAGCAGTTCTTC CASGLAGAGSYNEQFF
NA TRBJ2-1 TRBV5-1 NA TGCGCCAGCAGCTTAAATGGGGCCCCAGGCAATGAGCAGTTCTTC CASSLNGAPGNEQFF
once TRBJ1-2 TRBV18 NA TGTGCCAGCTCACTAAACCCGCCGACAGCTAACTATGGCTACACCTTC CASSLNPPTANYGYTF
NA TRBJ2-5 TRBV27 NA TGTGCCAGCAGTGACAGGGGAGGGGCAGAGACCCAGTACTTC CASSDRGGAETQYF
NA TRBJ2-1 TRBV21-1 NA TGTGCCAGCATCGGGCTAGCGGGAGCCAACTACAATGAGCAGTTCTTC CASIGLAGANYNEQFF
NA TRBJ1-1 TRBV5-1 NA TGCGCCAGCAGTTCTCAGGGTGGTGTCACTGAAGCTTTCTTT CASSSQGGVTEAFF
NA TRBJ2-3 TRBV30 NA TGTGCCTGGAGTGTGGCCGCTACAGATACGCAGTATTTT CAWSVAATDTQYF
NA TRBJ1-4 TRBV2 TRBD1 TGTGCCAGCATTCCCGACAGGGTTAATGAAAAACTGTTTTTT CASIPDRVNEKLFF
NA TRBJ1-5 TRBV6-6 NA TGTGCCAGCAGTTGGGAGGACGGATACAATCAGCCCCAGCATTTT CASSWEDGYNQPQHF
NA TRBJ1-2 TRBV5-4 TRBD1 TGTGCCAGCAGGCCAGGGACAGGGAAGTCGAACTATGGCTACACCTTC CASRPGTGKSNYGYTF
NA TRBJ1-2 TRBV27 NA TGTGCCAGCGGATCCGCAGCAGGGAGGGCCTATAACTATGGCTACACCTTC CASGSAAGRAYNYGYTF
NA TRBJ2-5 TRBV11-3 TRBD1 TGTGCCAGCAGCCAGGGACAGGGGGTTGGGGAGACCCAGTACTTC CASSQGQGVGETQYF
NA TRBJ1-3 TRBV11-3 NA TGTGCCAGCAGCTTGCGATCCGGAAACACCATATATTTT CASSLRSGNTIYF
NA TRBJ2-2 TRBV19 TRBD2 TGTGCCAGTAGTATTCATCCTCGGGAGGGCGTAGGGGAGCTGTTTTTT CASSIHPREGVGELFF
NA TRBJ2-3 TRBV5-1 NA TGCGCCAGCAGCGTGGGGCGGGGCACAGATACGCAGTATTTT CASSVGRGTDTQYF
NA TRBJ1-2 TRBV5-1 TRBD1 TGCGCCAGCAGCAAGCGGACAGGGGGCTCTCCCTCCTATGGCTACACCTTC CASSKRTGGSPSYGYTF
once TRBJ2-3 TRBV7-6 TRBD2 TGTGCCAGCAGCTTAAGGGGACTAGCGGGGCCTAGCACAGATACGCAGTATTTT CASSLRGLAGPSTDTQYF
NA TRBJ2-3 TRBV3-1/TRBV3-2 NA TGTGCCAGCCGAAGTGGAGCAGATACGCAGTATTTT CASRSGADTQYF
NA TRBJ1-3 TRBV10-1 NA TGCGCCAGCAGTGAGTCGCGGGCGACCTCTGGAAACACCATATATTTT CASSESRATSGNTIYF
NA TRBJ1-5 TRBV29-1 NA TGCAGCGTTCAAACAGGGTTCGATCAGCCCCAGCATTTT CSVQTGFDQPQHF
few TRBJ2-3 TRBV5-1 TRBD2 TGCGCCAGCAGTCACTCGGGACTAGCGGGGGTCACAGATACGCAGTATTTT CASSHSGLAGVTDTQYF
few TRBJ2-7 TRBV30 NA TGTGCCTGGAGTGTGCCTTGGGGGCGGGCCCGGGGCGAGCAGTACTTC CAWSVPWGRARGEQYF
NA TRBJ1-2 TRBV6-1 NA TGTGCCAGCAGTGAAGGGCAGGGCCCCTATGGCTACACCTTC CASSEGQGPYGYTF
few TRBJ1-1 TRBV7-3 NA TGTGCCAGCAGCTTAAAATCAGGGGAAGGCCTAGAGGCTTTCTTT CASSLKSGEGLEAFF
NA TRBJ2-7 TRBV7-3 NA TGTGCCAGCGGAGAGACAGGGAGGCACGAGCAGTACTTC CASGETGRHEQYF
NA TRBJ1-4 TRBV3-1/TRBV3-2 NA TGTGCCAGCAGCCTACGGGAGGAAAAACTGTTTTTT CASSLREEKLFF
NA TRBJ1-6 TRBV7-9 NA TGTGCCAGCAGCTTAGGACAGCATAATTCACCCCTCCACTTT CASSLGQHNSPLHF
NA TRBJ2-1 TRBV10-3 NA TGTGCCGCCCAAAGGGGGAGCTCCTACAATGAGCAGTTCTTC CAAQRGSSYNEQFF
NA TRBJ1-2 TRBV28 NA TGTGCCAGCAGTGCCTCGGGGGGAGCTAACTATGGCTACACCTTC CASSASGGANYGYTF
NA TRBJ1-6 TRBV7-2 TRBD1 TGTGCCAGCAGGCTGGCCGGGACAGTTAATTCACCCCTCCACTTT CASRLAGTVNSPLHF